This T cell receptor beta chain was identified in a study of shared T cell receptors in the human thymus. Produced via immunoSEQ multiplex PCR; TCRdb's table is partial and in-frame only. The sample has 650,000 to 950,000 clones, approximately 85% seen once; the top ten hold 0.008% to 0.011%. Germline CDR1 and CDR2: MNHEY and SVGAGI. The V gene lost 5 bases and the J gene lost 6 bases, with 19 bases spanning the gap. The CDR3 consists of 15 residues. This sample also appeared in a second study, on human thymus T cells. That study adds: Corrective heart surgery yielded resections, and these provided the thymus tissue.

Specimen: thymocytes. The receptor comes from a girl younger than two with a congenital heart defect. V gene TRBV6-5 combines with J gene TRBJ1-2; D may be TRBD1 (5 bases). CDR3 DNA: TGTGCCAGCAGTCAGGGCCCGGCCCCTACCCATGGCTACACCTTC. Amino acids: CASSQGPAPTHGYTF.